These 14 T cell receptor beta chains originate from one sample sequenced in a study of blood T cell repertoires in COVID-19 (dated by TCRdb to 2018 to 2021). The method behind the library was the immunoSEQ multiplex PCR assay. TCRdb provides this immuneACCESS table in a form limited to in-frame rearrangements. Some clones are lacking; in checked studies, under half of them reflect an unresolved V gene, and why the rest are absent is not known. The sample has about 53,000 clones on record, roughly 82% of them singletons. Less than 3% of the sample goes to the ten largest clones. The sequenced sample was peripheral blood. These receptors all come from a woman in her fifties or sixties with acute or convalescent COVID-19.

The V gene is TRBV28, the J gene TRBJ1-5; 7 positions match TRBD1. The length of the CDR3 is 17 residues. The ends lost 3 bases at V and 0 bases at J; junction bases unmatched: 8. The germline V gene encodes CDR1 MDHEN and CDR2 SYDVKM. CDR3 sequence (DNA): TGTGCCAGCAGTTTCGGAAGGGGGCTCTCTAGCAATCAGCCCCAGCATTTT. It encodes CASSFGRGLSSNQPQHF.

The chain couples TRBV6-5 to TRBJ1-2; 10 bases agree with TRBD1. Germline CDR1 MNHEY, CDR2 SVGAGI. The CDR3 covers 15 residues. J gave up 7 bases and V 5 bases, and 10 bases lay outside the gene matches. CDR3: CASSRTGQGLGGYTF. Here the CDR3 DNA reads TGTGCCAGCAGTCGTACGGGACAGGGGTTAGGTGGCTACACCTTC.

J is TRBJ2-1 and V is TRBV5-4; D possibly corresponds to TRBD1 (6 bases). From germline, CDR1 is SGHNT and CDR2 YYREEE (reference sequence). The CDR3 has 15 residues. V lost 0 bases and J 7 bases, leaving 14 bases between the germline ends. The CDR3 DNA follows: TGTGCCAGCAGCTTGGTGGCAGGGGTAGCGAATGAGCAGTTCTTC. Residues: CASSLVAGVANEQFF.

This chain links TRBV27 with TRBJ1-1, with D hard to call. The CDR3 sequence is 11 residues long. From germline, CDR1 is MNHEY and CDR2 SMNVEV (reference sequence). V lost 10 bases and J lost 10, with 16 bases in between. The CDR3 DNA is TGTGCCACCACCTCTCGTAGAGGAGCTTTCTTT. Protein sequence: CATTSRRGAFF.

This clone showed up just a few times. The chain links TRBV5-1 to TRBJ1-4; D is perhaps TRBD1 (6 bases). The CDR3 has 14 residues. The V end lost 0 bases, the J end lost 5 bases, and 8 bases lay between the germline ends. CDR1 SGHRS and CDR2 YFSETQ come from the germline V gene. In nucleotides, the CDR3 is TGCGCCAGCAGCTTGGGGACAGTAAATGAAAAACTGTTTTTT. Protein product: CASSLGTVNEKLFF.

The rearrangement uses TRBV2 and TRBJ1-5; tentatively, D is TRBD1 (5 bases). Germline values: CDR1 SNHLY, CDR2 FYNNEI. The CDR3 extends over 14 amino acids. Trimming stripped 7 bases from V and 4 bases from J, with 14 bases between. The CDR3 DNA follows: TGTGCCAGCACGGGCAGGGAGGGGAATCAGCCCCAGCATTTT. It yields the protein CASTGREGNQPQHF.

This clone was seen only a few times. The CDR3 DNA is TGCGCCAGCAGCTTAGGACAGGGGAGCAGGAACACTGAAGCTTTCTTT. Translated, it gives CASSLGQGSRNTEAFF. This chain connects TRBV5-1 to TRBJ1-1; 9 positions agree with TRBD1. The V and J ends lost 2 bases and 1 base, in that order; junction bases with no gene match: 6. The CDR3 is 16 residues long. Germline CDR1 SGHRS, CDR2 YFSETQ.

This clone was detected once. This rearrangement joins TRBV6-1 to TRBJ1-5; the D gene is possibly TRBD1 (6 bases). The CDR3 covers 16 residues. Trimming left V 4 bases short and J 4 bases short, with 17 bases between. The V gene's germline CDR1 is MNHNS and CDR2 SASEGT. The chain's CDR3 is CASSVGSVQGNQPQHF. CDR3 DNA sequence: TGTGCCAGCAGTGTAGGCTCGGTACAGGGTAATCAGCCCCAGCATTTT.

Only a few counts were recorded for this clone. J is TRBJ2-3 and V is TRBV3-1 (or the pseudogene TRBV3-2), with 9 bases matching TRBD2. Germline CDR1 and CDR2: LGHDT and YNNKEL (reference sequence). Trimming removed 3 bases from V and 0 bases from J; junction bases left unmatched: 10. The CDR3 loop spans 18 amino acids. The CDR3 is CASSHATVREGSTDTQYF. Here the CDR3 DNA reads TGTGCCAGCAGCCATGCTACTGTGCGGGAGGGAAGCACAGATACGCAGTATTTT.

This clone was observed a handful of times. It is unclear where the CDR3 begins or ends on the DNA, so no DNA is shown, and the CDR3 is as TCRdb lists it. The rearrangement links TRBV21-1 to TRBJ1-6. TRBV21-1 represents a pseudogene. 16 amino acids form the CDR3, both terminal residues included. The CDR3 reads CASNPRFARGNSPLHF.

The chain combines TRBV19 with TRBJ2-2; TRBD1 agrees at 7 bases. This CDR3 region has 16 residues. The junction had 12 bases not matched to a gene; V was cut back by 7 bases and J by 4 bases. The germline CDR1 and CDR2 sequences are LNHDA and SQIVND (reference sequence). Written as DNA, the CDR3 is TGTGCCAGTACCCTCCCCACAGGGGTAGGCACCGGGGAGCTGTTTTTT. Translated: CASTLPTGVGTGELFF. Complete variable domain (other parts from reference TRBV19 and TRBJ2-2): DGGITQSPKYLFRKEGQNVTLSCEQNLNHDAMYWYRQDPGQGLRLIYYSQIVNDFQKGDIAEGYSVSREKKESFPLTVTSAQKNPTAFYLCASTLPTGVGTGELFFGEGSRLTVL.

The chain has TRBV2 and TRBJ2-1, with D uncertain. The V and J ends lost 2 bases and 9 bases respectively, with 8 bases between them. CDR1 and CDR2 (germline): SNHLY, FYNNEI. The CDR3 is 12 amino acids. The CDR3 nucleotides read TGTGCCAGCAGTGAATCAGAATTTGAGCAGTTCTTC. This sequence encodes CASSESEFEQFF.

This clone showed up just once. In DNA, the CDR3 is TGTGCCAGCAGTGACAGGGCCCCTGGCCAGCCCCAGCATTTT. Its protein is CASSDRAPGQPQHF. The V gene is TRBV2, the J gene TRBJ1-5; D may be TRBD1 (5 bases). Deletions cut 3 bases from V and 7 bases from J, with 13 bases between. Germline V gene lookup returns CDR1 SNHLY and CDR2 FYNNEI. The CDR3 totals 14 residues. The whole variable domain, remainder taken from reference TRBV2 and TRBJ1-5, is EPEVTQTPSHQVTQMGQEVILRCVPISNHLYFYWYRQILGQKVEFLVSFYNNEISEKSEIFDDQFSVERPDGSNFTLKIRSTKLEDSAMYFCASSDRAPGQPQHFGDGTRLSIL.

V is TRBV7-9 and J is TRBJ1-6; no clear D gene. Germline values: CDR1 SEHNR, CDR2 FQNEAQ (reference sequence). The CDR3 totals 14 residues. Between the trimmed V and J ends, which lost 5 bases and 7 bases, there was a span of 12 bases. The CDR3 protein is CASSRWEVNSPLHF. In DNA form, the CDR3 reads TGTGCCAGCAGCCGTTGGGAGGTGAATTCACCCCTCCACTTT.